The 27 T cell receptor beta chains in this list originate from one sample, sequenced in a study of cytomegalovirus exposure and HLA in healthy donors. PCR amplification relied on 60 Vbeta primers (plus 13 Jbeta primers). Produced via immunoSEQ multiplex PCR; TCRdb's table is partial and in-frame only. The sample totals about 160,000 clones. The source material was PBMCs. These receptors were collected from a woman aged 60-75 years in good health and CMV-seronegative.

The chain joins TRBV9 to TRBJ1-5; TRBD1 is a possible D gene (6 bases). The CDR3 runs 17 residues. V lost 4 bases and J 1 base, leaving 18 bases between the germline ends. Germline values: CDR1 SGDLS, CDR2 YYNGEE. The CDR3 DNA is TGTGCCAGCAGCCAGGGGTGGGGGGGAACGAGCAATCAGCCCCAGCATTTT. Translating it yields CASSQGWGGTSNQPQHF.

CDR3 nucleotides: TGTGCCAGCAGCTTGTTGACTTACTCCTACGAGCAGTACTTC. This gives the protein CASSLLTYSYEQYF. This chain joins TRBV5-6 and TRBJ2-7; D remains ambiguous. V lost 1 base and J 0 bases, leaving 8 bases between the germline ends. Germline V gene data show CDR1 as SGHDT and CDR2 as YYEEEE. The CDR3 is 14 residues long.

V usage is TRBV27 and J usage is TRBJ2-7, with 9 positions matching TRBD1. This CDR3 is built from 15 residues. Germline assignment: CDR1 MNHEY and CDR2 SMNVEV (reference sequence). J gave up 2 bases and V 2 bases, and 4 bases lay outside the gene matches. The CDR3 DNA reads TGTGCCAGCAGTTTAGGGACAGGGTCCACCTACGAGCAGTACTTC. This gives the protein CASSLGTGSTYEQYF.

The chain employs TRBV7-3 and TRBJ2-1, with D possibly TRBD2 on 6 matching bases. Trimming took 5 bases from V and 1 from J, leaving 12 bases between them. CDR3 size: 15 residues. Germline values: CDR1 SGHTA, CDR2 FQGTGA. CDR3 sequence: CASSPSGPSYNEQFF. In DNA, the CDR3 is TGTGCCAGCAGCCCGAGCGGGCCATCCTACAATGAGCAGTTCTTC. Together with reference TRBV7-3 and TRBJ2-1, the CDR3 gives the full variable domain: GAGVSQTPSNKVTEKGKYVELRCDPISGHTALYWYRQSLGQGPEFLIYFQGTGAADDSGLPNDRFFAVRPEGSVSTLKIQRTERGDSAVYLCASSPSGPSYNEQFFGPGTRLTVL.

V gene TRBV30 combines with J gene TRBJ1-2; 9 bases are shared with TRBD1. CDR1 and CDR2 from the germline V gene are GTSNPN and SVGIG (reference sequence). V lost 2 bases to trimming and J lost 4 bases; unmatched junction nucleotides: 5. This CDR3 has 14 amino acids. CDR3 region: CAWSRGQGAYGYTF. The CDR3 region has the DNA TGTGCCTGGAGTCGGGGACAGGGAGCCTATGGCTACACCTTC. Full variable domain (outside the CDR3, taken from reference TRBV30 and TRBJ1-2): SQTIHQWPATLVQPVGSPLSLECTVEGTSNPNLYWYRQAAGRGLQLLFYSVGIGQISSEVPQNLSASRPQDRQFILSSKKLLLSDSGFYLCAWSRGQGAYGYTFGSGTRLTVV.

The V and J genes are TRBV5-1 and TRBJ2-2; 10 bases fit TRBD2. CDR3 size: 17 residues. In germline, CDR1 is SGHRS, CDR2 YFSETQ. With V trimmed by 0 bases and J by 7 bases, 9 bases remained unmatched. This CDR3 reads CASSLVSVLAGVGELFF. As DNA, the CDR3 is TGCGCCAGCAGCTTGGTATCGGTCCTAGCGGGAGTCGGGGAGCTGTTTTTT.

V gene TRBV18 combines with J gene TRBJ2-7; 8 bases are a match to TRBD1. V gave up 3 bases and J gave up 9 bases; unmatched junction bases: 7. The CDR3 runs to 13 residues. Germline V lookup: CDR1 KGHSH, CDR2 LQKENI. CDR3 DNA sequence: TGTGCCAGCTCACCCCAGGACAGGGTAGCGCAGTACTTC. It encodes CASSPQDRVAQYF.

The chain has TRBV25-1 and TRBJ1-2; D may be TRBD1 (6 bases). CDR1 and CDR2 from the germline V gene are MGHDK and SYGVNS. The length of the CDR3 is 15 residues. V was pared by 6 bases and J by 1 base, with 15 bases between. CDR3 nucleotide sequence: TGTGCCAGCAGCCCTGGGGGCAGAGATAACTATGGCTACACCTTC. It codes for CASSPGGRDNYGYTF.

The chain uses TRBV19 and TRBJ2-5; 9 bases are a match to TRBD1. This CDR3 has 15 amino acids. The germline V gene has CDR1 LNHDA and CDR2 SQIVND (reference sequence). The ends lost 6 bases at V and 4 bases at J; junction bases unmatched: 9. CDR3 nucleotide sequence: TGTGCCAGTAGCATACAGGGGGCGCGGGGAGAGACCCAGTACTTC. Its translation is CASSIQGARGETQYF. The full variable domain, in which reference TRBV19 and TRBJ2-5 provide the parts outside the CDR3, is DGGITQSPKYLFRKEGQNVTLSCEQNLNHDAMYWYRQDPGQGLRLIYYSQIVNDFQKGDIAEGYSVSREKKESFPLTVTSAQKNPTAFYLCASSIQGARGETQYFGPGTRLLVL.

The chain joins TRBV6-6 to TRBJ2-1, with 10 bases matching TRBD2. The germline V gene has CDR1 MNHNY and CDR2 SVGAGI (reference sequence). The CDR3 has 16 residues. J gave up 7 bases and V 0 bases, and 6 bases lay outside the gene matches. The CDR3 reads CASSYSLAGVANEQFF. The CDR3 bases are TGTGCCAGCAGTTACTCGCTAGCGGGAGTCGCGAATGAGCAGTTCTTC.

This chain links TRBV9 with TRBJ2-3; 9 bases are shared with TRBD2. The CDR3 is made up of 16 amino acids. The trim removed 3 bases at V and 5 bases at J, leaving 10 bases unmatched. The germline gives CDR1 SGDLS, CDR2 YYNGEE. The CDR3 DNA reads TGTGCCAGCAGCGGAACTTCCTCTAGCGGGATAGATACGCAGTATTTT. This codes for CASSGTSSSGIDTQYF.

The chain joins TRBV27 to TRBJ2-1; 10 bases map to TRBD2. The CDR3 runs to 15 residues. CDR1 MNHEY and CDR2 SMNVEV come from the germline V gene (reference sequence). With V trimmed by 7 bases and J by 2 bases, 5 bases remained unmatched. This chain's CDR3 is CASIPTSGTYNEQFF. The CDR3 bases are TGTGCCAGCATCCCCACTAGCGGGACCTACAATGAGCAGTTCTTC.

CDR3 bases: TGCAGTGCTAGCAGCGGGACCCGCTACACCTTC. Translated: CSASSGTRYTF. J is TRBJ1-2 and V is TRBV20-1, with a possible D match to TRBD1 (5 bases). V gave up 3 bases and J gave up 9 bases, with 11 bases separating them. Germline values: CDR1 DFQATT, CDR2 SNEGSKA (reference sequence). This CDR3 spans 11 amino acids.

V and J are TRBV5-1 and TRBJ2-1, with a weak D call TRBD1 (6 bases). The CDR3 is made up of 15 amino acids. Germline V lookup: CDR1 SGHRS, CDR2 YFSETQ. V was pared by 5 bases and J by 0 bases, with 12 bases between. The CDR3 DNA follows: TGCGCCAGCAGATGGACAGAGAGCTCCTACAATGAGCAGTTCTTC. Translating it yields CASRWTESSYNEQFF.

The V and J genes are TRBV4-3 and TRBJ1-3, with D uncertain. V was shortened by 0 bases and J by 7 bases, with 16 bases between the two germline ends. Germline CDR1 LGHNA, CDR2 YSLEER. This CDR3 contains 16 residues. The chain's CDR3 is CASSQDLRSLANTIYF. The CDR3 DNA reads TGCGCCAGCAGCCAAGATCTGCGGTCCTTGGCGAACACCATATATTTT.

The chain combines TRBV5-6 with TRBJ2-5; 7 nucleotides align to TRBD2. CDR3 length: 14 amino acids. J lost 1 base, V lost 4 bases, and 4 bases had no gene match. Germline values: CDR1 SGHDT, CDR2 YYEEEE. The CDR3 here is CASSGRLAQETQYF. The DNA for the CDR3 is TGTGCCAGCAGCGGACGACTAGCCCAAGAGACCCAGTACTTC. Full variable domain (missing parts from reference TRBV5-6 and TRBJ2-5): DAGVTQSPTHLIKTRGQQVTLRCSPKSGHDTVSWYQQALGQGPQFIFQYYEEEERQRGNFPDRFSGHQFPNYSSELNVNALLLGDSALYLCASSGRLAQETQYFGPGTRLLVL.

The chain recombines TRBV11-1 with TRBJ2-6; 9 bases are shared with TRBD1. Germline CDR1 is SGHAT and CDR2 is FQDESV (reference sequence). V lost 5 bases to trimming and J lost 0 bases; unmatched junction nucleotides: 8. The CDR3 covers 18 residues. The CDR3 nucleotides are TGTGCCAGCAGCGCTTACAGGGGGCTTATCTCTGGGGCCAACGTCCTGACTTTC. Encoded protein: CASSAYRGLISGANVLTF.

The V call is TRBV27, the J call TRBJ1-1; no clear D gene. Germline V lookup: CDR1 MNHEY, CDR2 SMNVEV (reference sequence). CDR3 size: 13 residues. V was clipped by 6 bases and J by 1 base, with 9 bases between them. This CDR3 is CASRVLANTEAFF. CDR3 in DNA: TGTGCCAGCAGAGTGTTGGCGAACACTGAAGCTTTCTTT.

The CDR3 protein is CASGPTVGVLNEQFF. DNA for the CDR3: TGTGCCAGTGGTCCTACGGTGGGAGTATTGAATGAGCAGTTCTTC. The chain has TRBV19 and TRBJ2-1; TRBD2 is a possible D gene (5 bases). V was pared by 8 bases and J by 7 bases, with 21 bases between. This CDR3 is 15 amino acids long. The germline CDR1 and CDR2 sequences are LNHDA and SQIVND (reference sequence).

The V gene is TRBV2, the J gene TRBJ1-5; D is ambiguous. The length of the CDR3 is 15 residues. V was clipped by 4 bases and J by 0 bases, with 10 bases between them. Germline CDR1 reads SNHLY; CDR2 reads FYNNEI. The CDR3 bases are TGTGCCAGCAGTGCTATCGGGAATAGCAATCAGCCCCAGCATTTT. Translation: CASSAIGNSNQPQHF.

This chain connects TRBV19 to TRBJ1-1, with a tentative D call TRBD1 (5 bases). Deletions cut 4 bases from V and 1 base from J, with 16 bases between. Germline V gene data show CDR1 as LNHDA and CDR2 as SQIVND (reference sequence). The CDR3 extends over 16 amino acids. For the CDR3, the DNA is TGTGCCAGTAGTACCTGGGGGAGGGGTGGGAACACTGAAGCTTTCTTT. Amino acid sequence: CASSTWGRGGNTEAFF.

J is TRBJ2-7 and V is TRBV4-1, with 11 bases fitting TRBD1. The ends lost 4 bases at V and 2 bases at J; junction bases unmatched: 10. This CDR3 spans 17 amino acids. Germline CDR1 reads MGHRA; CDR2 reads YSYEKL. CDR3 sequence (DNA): TGCGCCAGCAGCCCTGTAAGGCCGGGACAGGGGGCCTACGAGCAGTACTTC. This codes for CASSPVRPGQGAYEQYF.

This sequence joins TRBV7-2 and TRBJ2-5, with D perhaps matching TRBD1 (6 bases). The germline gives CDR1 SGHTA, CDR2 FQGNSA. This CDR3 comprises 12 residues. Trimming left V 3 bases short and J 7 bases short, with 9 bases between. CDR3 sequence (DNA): TGTGCCAGCAGCTTGGGGGCGGGGACCCAGTACTTC. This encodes CASSLGAGTQYF.

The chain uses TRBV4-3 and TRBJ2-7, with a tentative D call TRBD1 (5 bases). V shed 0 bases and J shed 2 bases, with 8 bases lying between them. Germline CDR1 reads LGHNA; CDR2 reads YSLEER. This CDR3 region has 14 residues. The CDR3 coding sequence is TGCGCCAGCAGCCAAGAACCAGGGACCTACGAGCAGTACTTC. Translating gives CASSQEPGTYEQYF.

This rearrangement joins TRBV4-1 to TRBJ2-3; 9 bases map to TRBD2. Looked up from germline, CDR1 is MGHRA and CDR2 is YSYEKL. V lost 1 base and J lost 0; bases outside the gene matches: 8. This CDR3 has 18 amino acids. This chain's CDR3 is CASSQGRTSAYSTDTQYF. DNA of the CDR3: TGCGCCAGCAGCCAAGGTCGGACTAGCGCCTATAGCACAGATACGCAGTATTTT.

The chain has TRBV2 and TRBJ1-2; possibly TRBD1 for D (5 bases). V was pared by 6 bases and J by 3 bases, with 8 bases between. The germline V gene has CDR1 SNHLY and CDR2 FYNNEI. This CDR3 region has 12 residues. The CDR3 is CASRDSHYGYTF. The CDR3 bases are TGTGCCAGCAGAGACAGTCACTATGGCTACACCTTC.

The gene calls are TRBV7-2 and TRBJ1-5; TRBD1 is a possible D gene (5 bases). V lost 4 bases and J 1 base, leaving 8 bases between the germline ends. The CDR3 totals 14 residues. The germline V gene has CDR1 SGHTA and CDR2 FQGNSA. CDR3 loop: CASSWGRSNQPQHF. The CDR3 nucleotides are TGTGCCAGCAGCTGGGGCAGGAGCAATCAGCCCCAGCATTTT.